A selection of T cell receptor beta chains follows, all from one sample in a study of OX40 agonist ivuxolimab in advanced cancers. The assay was immunoSEQ multiplex PCR, and TCRdb's table has in-frame clones only and misses some. The sample contains 75,000 to 80,000 clones, roughly 87% of which appear only once. The sequences come from CD4+ or CD8+ T cells sorted from blood, collected in a trial of the OX40 agonist ivuxolimab. These receptors were taken from an adult with an advanced solid tumor such as melanoma, head and neck, liver or kidney cancer. CDR3s include the opening cysteine and the closing phenylalanine or tryptophan. D genes are given only for firm matches. Not all rows give a size; the values are once, few, many and, for expanded clones, a class.

v_gene	j_gene	abundance	d_gene	CDR3nt	CDR3aa
TRBV5-4	TRBJ1-5	NA	NA	TGTGCCAGCAGCTTGGGACCGTATAGCAATCAGCCCCAGCATTTT	CASSLGPYSNQPQHF
TRBV5-4	TRBJ2-2	NA	TRBD1	TGTGCCAGCAGCCCCAGGGACAGGGGATCCACCGGGGAGCTGTTTTTT	CASSPRDRGSTGELFF
TRBV30	TRBJ2-1	NA	NA	TGTGCCTGGAGTGGACTAAGCTCCTACAATGAGCAGTTCTTC	CAWSGLSSYNEQFF
TRBV9	TRBJ1-1	NA	NA	TGTGCCAGCAGCCCCTCTGGGGGTTATGGGGTGAACACTGAAGCTTTCTTT	CASSPSGGYGVNTEAFF
TRBV5-1	TRBJ2-1	NA	TRBD2	TGCGCCAGCAGGTCAGGGCTAGCGGTCGGTAATGAGCAGTTCTTC	CASRSGLAVGNEQFF
TRBV28	TRBJ2-2	NA	TRBD2	TGTGCCAGCAGGCCCTGGACTAGCGGGACAGCCGGGGAGCTGTTTTTT	CASRPWTSGTAGELFF
TRBV6-6	TRBJ2-2	NA	NA	TGTGCCAGCAGTTACCCCGCTAGGAGGCGGGCCGGGGAGCTGTTTTTT	CASSYPARRRAGELFF
TRBV7-2	TRBJ1-2	NA	TRBD1	TGTGCCAGCAGCTTTGACAGGGCGGGAGGCTACACCTTC	CASSFDRAGGYTF
TRBV11-2	TRBJ2-1	NA	NA	TGTGCCAGCACCAGAACCCCGGGAAGCTCCTACAATGAGCAGTTCTTC	CASTRTPGSSYNEQFF
TRBV5-1	TRBJ1-3	NA	NA	TGCGCCAGCAGCTTTGACGGGGCTGGAAACACCATATATTTT	CASSFDGAGNTIYF
TRBV28	TRBJ2-1	NA	TRBD2	TGTGCCAGCAGTTCCGACCCTAGCGGGAGAGGGGATGAGCAGTTCTTC	CASSSDPSGRGDEQFF
TRBV28	TRBJ1-2	NA	NA	TGTGCCAGCAGCCCCAGAGCTAACTATGGCTACACCTTC	CASSPRANYGYTF
TRBV7-2	TRBJ1-6	NA	NA	TGTGCCAGCAGCTTAGTCGCAGATAATTCACCCCTCCACTTT	CASSLVADNSPLHF
TRBV19	TRBJ1-1	NA	NA	TGTGCCAGTAGTATTTGGGTCCTAGGGGAGCCCGTGGGAATGGCTGAAGCTTTCTTT	CASSIWVLGEPVGMAEAFF
TRBV6-6	TRBJ1-4	NA	NA	TGTGCCAGCACCAACCGGAAAGGGGGAACTAATGAAAAACTGTTTTTT	CASTNRKGGTNEKLFF
TRBV6-1	TRBJ1-5	few	NA	TGTGCCAGCAGTGAAGTTGCGGGGCGGGGTGGCAATCAGCCCCAGCATTTT	CASSEVAGRGGNQPQHF
TRBV11-2	TRBJ2-2	NA	TRBD2	TGTGCCAGCAGCACCGGACTAGCGGGAGGTCGTACCGGGGAGCTGTTTTTT	CASSTGLAGGRTGELFF
TRBV27	TRBJ2-1	NA	NA	TGTGCCAGCACACCCTTGGGGGCAGCAGGCAATGAGCAGTTCTTC	CASTPLGAAGNEQFF
TRBV2	TRBJ2-7	NA	NA	TGTGCCAGCAGTGGGGTTGGGGAATTAGAGCAGTACTTC	CASSGVGELEQYF
TRBV4-3	TRBJ2-1	NA	NA	TGCGCCAGCAGCCAAGAAGGGGGGGTAGGGCGTGAGCAGTTCTTC	CASSQEGGVGREQFF
TRBV2	TRBJ1-2	NA	NA	TGTGCCAGCAGTGGGTATTCCCCTCACTATGGCTACACCTTC	CASSGYSPHYGYTF
TRBV29-1	TRBJ2-2	NA	NA	TGCAGCGCTGACAGAAACACCGGGGAGCTGTTTTTT	CSADRNTGELFF
TRBV19	TRBJ1-2	NA	NA	TGTGCCAGTAGTCCCGGGTTGGCAGCTGATGGCTACACCTTC	CASSPGLAADGYTF
TRBV5-5	TRBJ2-7	once	NA	TGTGCCAGCAGCCCGGGGACCTTGGGCGAGCAGTACTTC	CASSPGTLGEQYF
TRBV27	TRBJ2-7	NA	NA	TGTGCCAGCAGTTTCCTCCGAAGGGGGGCCTCTAACCTCGAGCAGTACTTC	CASSFLRRGASNLEQYF
TRBV7-3	TRBJ2-1	NA	TRBD2	TGTGCCAGCAGCTTAAGACTAGCGGGACACAATGAGCAGTTCTTC	CASSLRLAGHNEQFF
TRBV5-5	TRBJ2-7	NA	TRBD2	TGTGCCAGCAGCTTGGCCGGGGGAGGGAGTTTATACGAGCAGTACTTC	CASSLAGGGSLYEQYF
TRBV6-1	TRBJ2-1	NA	TRBD1	TGTGCCAGCAGTGGAACAGGGGGCTCCTACAATGAGCAATTCTTC	CASSGTGGSYNEQFF